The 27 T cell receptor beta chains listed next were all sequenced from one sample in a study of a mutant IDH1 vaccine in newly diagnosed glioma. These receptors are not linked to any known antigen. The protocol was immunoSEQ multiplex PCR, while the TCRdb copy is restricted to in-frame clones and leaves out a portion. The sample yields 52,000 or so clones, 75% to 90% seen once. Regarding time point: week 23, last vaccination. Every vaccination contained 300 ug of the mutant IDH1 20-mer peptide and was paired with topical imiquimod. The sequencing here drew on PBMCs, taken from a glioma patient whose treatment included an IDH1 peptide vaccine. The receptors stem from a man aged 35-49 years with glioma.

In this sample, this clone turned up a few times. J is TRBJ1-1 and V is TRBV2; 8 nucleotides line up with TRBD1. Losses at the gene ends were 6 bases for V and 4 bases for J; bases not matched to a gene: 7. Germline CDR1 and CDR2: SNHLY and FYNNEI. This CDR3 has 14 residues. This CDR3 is CASRDPGQVTEAFF. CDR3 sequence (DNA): TGTGCCAGCAGGGACCCGGGACAGGTCACTGAAGCTTTCTTT.

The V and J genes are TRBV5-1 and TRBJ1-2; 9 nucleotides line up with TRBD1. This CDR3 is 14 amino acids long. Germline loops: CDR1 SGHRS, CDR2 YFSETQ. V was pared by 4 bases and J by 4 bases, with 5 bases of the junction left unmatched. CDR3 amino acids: CASSTGTGIYGYTF. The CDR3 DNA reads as TGCGCCAGCAGCACCGGGACAGGGATCTATGGCTACACCTTC. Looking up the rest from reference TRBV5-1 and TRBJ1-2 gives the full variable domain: KAGVTQTPRYLIKTRGQQVTLSCSPISGHRSVSWYQQTPGQGLQFLFEYFSETQRNKGNFPGRFSGRQFSNSRSEMNVSTLELGDSALYLCASSTGTGIYGYTFGSGTRLTVV.

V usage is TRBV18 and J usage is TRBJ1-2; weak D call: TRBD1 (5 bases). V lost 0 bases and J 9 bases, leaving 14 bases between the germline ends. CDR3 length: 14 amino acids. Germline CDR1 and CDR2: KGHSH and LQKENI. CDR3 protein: CASSPPDTSLRYTF. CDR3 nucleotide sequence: TGTGCCAGCTCACCACCGGACACGTCTTTACGCTACACCTTC.

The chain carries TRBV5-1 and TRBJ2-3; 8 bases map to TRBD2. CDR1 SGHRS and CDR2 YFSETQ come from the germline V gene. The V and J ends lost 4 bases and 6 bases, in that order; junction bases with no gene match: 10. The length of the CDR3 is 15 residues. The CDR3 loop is CASSPGGPVVDTQYF. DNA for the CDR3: TGCGCCAGCAGCCCGGGGGGGCCGGTGGTTGATACGCAGTATTTT.

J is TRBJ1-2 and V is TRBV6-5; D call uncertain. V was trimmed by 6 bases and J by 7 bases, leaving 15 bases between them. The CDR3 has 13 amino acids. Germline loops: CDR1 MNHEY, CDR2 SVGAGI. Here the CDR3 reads CASSLGPVGGYTF. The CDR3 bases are TGTGCCAGCAGCCTCGGCCCTGTAGGTGGCTACACCTTC.

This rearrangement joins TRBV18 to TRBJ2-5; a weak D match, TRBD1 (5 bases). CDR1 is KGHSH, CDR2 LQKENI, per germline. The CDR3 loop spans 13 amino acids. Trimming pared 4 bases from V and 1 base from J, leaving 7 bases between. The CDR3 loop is CASSRQSQETQYF. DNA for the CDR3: TGTGCCAGCTCACGACAGTCCCAAGAGACCCAGTACTTC.

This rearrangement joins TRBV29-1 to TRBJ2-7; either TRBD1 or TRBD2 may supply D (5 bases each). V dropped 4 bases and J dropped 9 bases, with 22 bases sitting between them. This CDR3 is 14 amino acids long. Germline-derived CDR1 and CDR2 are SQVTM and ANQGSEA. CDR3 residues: CSVGVSGSGGMQYF. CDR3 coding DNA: TGCAGCGTTGGAGTGTCAGGGTCCGGAGGAATGCAGTACTTC.

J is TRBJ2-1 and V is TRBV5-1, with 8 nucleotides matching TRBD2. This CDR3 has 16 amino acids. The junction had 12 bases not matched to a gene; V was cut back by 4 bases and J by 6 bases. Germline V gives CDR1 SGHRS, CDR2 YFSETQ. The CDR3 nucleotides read TGCGCCAGCAGCGTTACGATCGGGGGGGCAGGCAATGAGCAGTTCTTC. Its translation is CASSVTIGGAGNEQFF.

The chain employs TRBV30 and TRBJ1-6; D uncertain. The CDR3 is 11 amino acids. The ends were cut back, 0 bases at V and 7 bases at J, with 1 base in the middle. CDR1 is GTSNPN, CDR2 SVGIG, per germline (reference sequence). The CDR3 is CAWSVNSPLHF. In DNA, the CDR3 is TGTGCCTGGAGTGTCAATTCACCCCTCCACTTT.

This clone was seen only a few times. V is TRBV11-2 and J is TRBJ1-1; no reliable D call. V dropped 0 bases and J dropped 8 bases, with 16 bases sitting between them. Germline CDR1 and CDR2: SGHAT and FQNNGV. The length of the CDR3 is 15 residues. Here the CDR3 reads CASSLDLPPLGEAFF. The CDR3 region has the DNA TGTGCCAGCAGCTTAGATCTGCCACCTCTGGGGGAAGCTTTCTTT.

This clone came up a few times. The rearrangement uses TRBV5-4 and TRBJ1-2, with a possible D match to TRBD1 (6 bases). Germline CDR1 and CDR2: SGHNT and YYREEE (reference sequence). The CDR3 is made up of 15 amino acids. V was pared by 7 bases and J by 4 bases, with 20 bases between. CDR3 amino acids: CASQLAGGYSYGYTF. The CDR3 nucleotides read TGTGCCAGCCAACTTGCGGGGGGCTATTCCTATGGCTACACCTTC.

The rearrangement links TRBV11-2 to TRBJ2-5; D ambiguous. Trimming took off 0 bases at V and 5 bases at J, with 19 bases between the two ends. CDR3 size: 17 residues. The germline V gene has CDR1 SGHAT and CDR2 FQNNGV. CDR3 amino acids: CASSLDSAWGNRETQYF. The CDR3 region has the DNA TGTGCCAGCAGCTTAGATTCTGCATGGGGAAATAGGGAGACCCAGTACTTC. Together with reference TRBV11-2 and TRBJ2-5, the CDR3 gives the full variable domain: EAGVAQSPRYKIIEKRQSVAFWCNPISGHATLYWYQQILGQGPKLLIQFQNNGVVDDSQLPKDRFSAERLKGVDSTLKIQPAKLEDSAVYLCASSLDSAWGNRETQYFGPGTRLLVL.

The CDR3 DNA reads TGTGCCAGCACCCCGAAGGGCGGGACAGGGTTAGATACGCAGTATTTT. Encoded protein: CASTPKGGTGLDTQYF. The V gene is TRBV5-8, the J gene TRBJ2-3, with 9 bases that match TRBD1. The V and J ends lost 6 bases and 5 bases, in that order; junction bases with no gene match: 13. This CDR3 is 16 amino acids long. Per germline, CDR1 SGHTS and CDR2 YDEGEE.

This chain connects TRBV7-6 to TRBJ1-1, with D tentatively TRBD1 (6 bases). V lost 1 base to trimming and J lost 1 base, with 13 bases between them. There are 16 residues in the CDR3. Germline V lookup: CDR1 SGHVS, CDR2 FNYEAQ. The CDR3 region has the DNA TGTGCCAGCAGCTTAGAGGGGGGGACCTGGAACACTGAAGCTTTCTTT. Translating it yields CASSLEGGTWNTEAFF.

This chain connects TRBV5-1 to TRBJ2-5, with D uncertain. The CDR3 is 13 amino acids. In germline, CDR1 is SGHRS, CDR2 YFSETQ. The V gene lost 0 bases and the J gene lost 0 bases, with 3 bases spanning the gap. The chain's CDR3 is CASSLVYQETQYF. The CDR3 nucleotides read TGCGCCAGCAGCTTGGTCTACCAAGAGACCCAGTACTTC. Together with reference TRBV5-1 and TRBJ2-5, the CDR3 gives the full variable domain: KAGVTQTPRYLIKTRGQQVTLSCSPISGHRSVSWYQQTPGQGLQFLFEYFSETQRNKGNFPGRFSGRQFSNSRSEMNVSTLELGDSALYLCASSLVYQETQYFGPGTRLLVL.

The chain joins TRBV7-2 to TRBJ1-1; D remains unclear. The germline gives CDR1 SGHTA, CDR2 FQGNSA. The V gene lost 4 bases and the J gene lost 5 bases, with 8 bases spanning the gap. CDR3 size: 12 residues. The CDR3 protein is CASSWVGTEAFF. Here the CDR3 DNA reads TGTGCCAGCAGCTGGGTGGGAACTGAAGCTTTCTTT. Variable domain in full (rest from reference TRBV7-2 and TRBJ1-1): GAGVSQSPSNKVTEKGKDVELRCDPISGHTALYWYRQSLGQGLEFLIYFQGNSAPDKSGLPSDRFSAERTGGSVSTLTIQRTQQEDSAVYLCASSWVGTEAFFGQGTRLTVV.

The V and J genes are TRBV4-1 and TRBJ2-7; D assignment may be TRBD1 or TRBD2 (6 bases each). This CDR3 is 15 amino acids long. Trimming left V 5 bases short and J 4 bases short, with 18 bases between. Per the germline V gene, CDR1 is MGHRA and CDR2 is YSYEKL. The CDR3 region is CASSLEEGVGYEQYF. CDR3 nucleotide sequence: TGCGCCAGCAGCTTGGAGGAGGGGGTAGGGTACGAGCAGTACTTC.

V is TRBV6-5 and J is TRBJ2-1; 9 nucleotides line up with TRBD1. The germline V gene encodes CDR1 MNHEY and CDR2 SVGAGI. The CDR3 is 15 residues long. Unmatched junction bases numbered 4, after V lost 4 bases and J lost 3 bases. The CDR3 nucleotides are TGTGCCAGCAGTTCGGACAGGGGCGACTACAATGAGCAGTTCTTC. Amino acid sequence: CASSSDRGDYNEQFF.

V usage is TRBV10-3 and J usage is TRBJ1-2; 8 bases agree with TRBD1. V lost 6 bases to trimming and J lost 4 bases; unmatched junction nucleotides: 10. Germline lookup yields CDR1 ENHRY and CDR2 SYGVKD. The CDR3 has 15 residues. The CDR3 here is CAIRGQGLVSYGYTF. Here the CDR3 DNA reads TGTGCCATCAGAGGACAGGGTCTAGTGAGCTATGGCTACACCTTC.

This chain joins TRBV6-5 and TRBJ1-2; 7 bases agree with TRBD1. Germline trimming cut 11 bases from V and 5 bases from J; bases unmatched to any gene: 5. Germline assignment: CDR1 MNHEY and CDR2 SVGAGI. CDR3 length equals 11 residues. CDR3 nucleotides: TGTGCCTGTGGACAGGATTATGGCTACACCTTC. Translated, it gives CACGQDYGYTF.

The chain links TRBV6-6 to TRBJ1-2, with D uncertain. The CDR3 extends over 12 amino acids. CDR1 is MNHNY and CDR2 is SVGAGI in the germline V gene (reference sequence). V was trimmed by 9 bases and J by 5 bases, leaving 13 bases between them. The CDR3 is CASSPTGYGYTF. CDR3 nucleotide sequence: TGTGCCAGTTCCCCGACGGGGTATGGCTACACCTTC.

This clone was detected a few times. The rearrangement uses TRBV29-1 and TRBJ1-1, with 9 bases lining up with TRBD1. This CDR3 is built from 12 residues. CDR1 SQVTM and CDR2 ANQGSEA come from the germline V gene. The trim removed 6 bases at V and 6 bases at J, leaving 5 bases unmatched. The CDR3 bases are TGCAGCGTGGACGGGACAGGGTCTGAAGCTTTCTTT. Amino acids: CSVDGTGSEAFF.

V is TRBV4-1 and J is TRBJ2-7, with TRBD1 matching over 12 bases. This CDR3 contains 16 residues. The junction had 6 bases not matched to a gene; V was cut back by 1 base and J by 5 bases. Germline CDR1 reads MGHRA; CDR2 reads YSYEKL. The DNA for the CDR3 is TGCGCCAGCAGCCAAGGACCTGGGACAGGGGGCGACGAGCAGTACTTC. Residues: CASSQGPGTGGDEQYF.

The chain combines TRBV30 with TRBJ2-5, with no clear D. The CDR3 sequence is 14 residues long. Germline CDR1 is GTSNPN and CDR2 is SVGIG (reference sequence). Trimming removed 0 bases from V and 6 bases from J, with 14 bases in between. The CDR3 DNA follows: TGTGCCTGGAGTGTCCCCCGGGCTCGGCAGACCCAGTACTTC. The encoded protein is CAWSVPRARQTQYF.

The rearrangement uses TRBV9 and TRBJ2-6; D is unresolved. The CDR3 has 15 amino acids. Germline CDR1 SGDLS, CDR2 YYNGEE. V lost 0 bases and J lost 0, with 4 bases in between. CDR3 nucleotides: TGTGCCAGCAGCGTAGGGTACTCTGGGGCCAACGTCCTGACTTTC. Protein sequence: CASSVGYSGANVLTF.

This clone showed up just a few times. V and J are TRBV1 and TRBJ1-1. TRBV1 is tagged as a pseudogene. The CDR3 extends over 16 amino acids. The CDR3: CTSSQDRPAPYTEAFF. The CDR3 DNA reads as TGCACCAGCAGCCAAGATCGTCCAGCCCCGTACACTGAAGCTTTCTTT.

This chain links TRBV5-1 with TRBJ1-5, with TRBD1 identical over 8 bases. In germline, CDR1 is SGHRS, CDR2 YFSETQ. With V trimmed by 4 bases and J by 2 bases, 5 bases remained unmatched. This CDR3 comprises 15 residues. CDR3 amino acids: CASSPGQGRNQPQHF. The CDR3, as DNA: TGCGCCAGCAGCCCTGGACAGGGCCGCAATCAGCCCCAGCATTTT.